A single sample gave rise to the 4 T cell receptor beta chains below, sequenced in a study of molecular identifiers for immune sequencing clone quantification. From the PCR reads, TCRdb called clonotypes with MiXCR, one entry per CDR3 protein. The table includes 460,000 or so distinct CDR3 sequences, 25% detected once. Sequencing was performed on naive CD8+ T cells from blood, with Jurkat cell RNA spiked in. As for subset: FACS-sorted CD8+CD4-CCR7+CD45RA+ naive T cells. The receptors shown here come from a human donor in good health. Some libraries in this study had Jurkat cell RNA spiked in.

The chain joins TRBV19 to TRBJ1-1; no definite D call. Germline V gene sequence: CDR1 LNHDA, CDR2 SQIVND (reference sequence). V was shortened by 4 bases and J by 5 bases, with 14 bases between the two germline ends. This CDR3 is 14 amino acids long. Written as DNA, the CDR3 is TGTGCCAGTAGTACCTCCGGCGGAAATACTGAAGCTTTCTTT. It codes for CASSTSGGNTEAFF.

As to this clonotype: One junction end disagrees with the germline gene, perhaps due to a read error. This chain links TRBV13 with TRBJ2-7; D perhaps matches TRBD2 (5 bases). The CDR3 runs to 15 residues. The germline gives CDR1 PRHDT, CDR2 FYEKMQ (reference sequence). The CDR3 DNA is TGTGCCGGCAGCTTTGAGGGTACAAATCAGGACGAGCAGTACTTC. Amino acids: CAGSFEGTNQDEQYF. Filled out from reference TRBV13 and TRBJ2-7, the complete variable domain reads AAGVIQSPRHLIKEKRETATLKCYPIPRHDTVYWYQQGPGQDPQFLISFYEKMQSDKGSIPDRFSAQQFSDYHSELNMSSLELGDSALYFCAGSFEGTNQDEQYFGPGTRLTVT.

As regards this clonotype: One junction end does not reproduce the germline sequence, and a read error may be involved. V usage is TRBV7-9 and J usage is TRBJ1-1, with unresolved D. The CDR3 is 15 amino acids. The germline CDR1 and CDR2 sequences are SEHNR and FQNEAQ (reference sequence). The CDR3 DNA follows: TGTGCCTGCAGCTTAGCGCAGCTAGGGAACACTGAAGCTTTCTTT. The encoded protein is CACSLAQLGNTEAFF.

V usage is TRBV11-2 and J usage is TRBJ1-1; possible D gene TRBD1, 6 bases. The CDR3 is made up of 13 amino acids. Per germline, CDR1 SGHAT and CDR2 FQNNGV. Trimming cost V 1 base and J 6 bases, with 9 bases left between them. Here the CDR3 reads CASSLVGQPEAFF. For the CDR3, the DNA is TGTGCCAGCAGCTTAGTTGGACAGCCTGAAGCTTTCTTT.